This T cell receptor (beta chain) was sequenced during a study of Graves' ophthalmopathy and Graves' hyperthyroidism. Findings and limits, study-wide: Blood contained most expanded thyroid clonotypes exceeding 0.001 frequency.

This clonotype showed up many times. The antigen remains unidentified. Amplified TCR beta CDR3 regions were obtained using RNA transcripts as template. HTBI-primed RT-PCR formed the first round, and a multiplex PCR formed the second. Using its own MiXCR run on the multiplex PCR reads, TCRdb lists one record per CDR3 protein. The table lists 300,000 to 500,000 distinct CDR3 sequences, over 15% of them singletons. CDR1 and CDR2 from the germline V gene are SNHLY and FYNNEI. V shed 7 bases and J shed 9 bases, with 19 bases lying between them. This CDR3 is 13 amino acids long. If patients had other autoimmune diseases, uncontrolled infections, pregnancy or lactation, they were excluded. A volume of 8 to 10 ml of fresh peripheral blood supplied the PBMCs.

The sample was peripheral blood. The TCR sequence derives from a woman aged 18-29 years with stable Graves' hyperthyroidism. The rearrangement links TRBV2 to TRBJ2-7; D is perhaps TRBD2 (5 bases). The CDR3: CASIREGNLRQYF. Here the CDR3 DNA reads TGTGCCAGCATTAGAGAGGGAAACCTCAGGCAGTACTTC. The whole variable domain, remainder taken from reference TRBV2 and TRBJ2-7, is EPEVTQTPSHQVTQMGQEVILRCVPISNHLYFYWYRQILGQKVEFLVSFYNNEISEKSEIFDDQFSVERPDGSNFTLKIRSTKLEDSAMYFCASIREGNLRQYFGPGTRLTVT.